The next 2 T cell receptor beta chains were all read from a single sample in a study of regulatory T cells in long-lasting Graves disease. Time point reported: persistent/refractory GD, antithyroid drugs over 5 years with positive TRAb. Following extraction of RNA from PBMCs, that RNA was used to make the TCR library. HTBI primers from iRepertoire and Arm-PCR of CDR3 regions yielded the TCR beta libraries. TCRdb fed the multiplex PCR reads into MiXCR, producing one record per CDR3 protein. Here the sample spans fewer than 400,000 distinct CDR3 sequences, around 20% being singletons. The sequenced sample was peripheral blood mononuclear cells (PBMCs), obtained when the disease was refractory, from a patient treated with antithyroid drugs. These receptors were taken from a female donor with Graves disease.

Concerning this clonotype itself: This may come from a read error, since a much larger clone is one base off. The rearrangement links TRBV28 to TRBJ2-4; TRBD1 agrees at 7 bases. CDR3 length equals 17 residues. Germline CDR1 is MDHEN and CDR2 is SYDVKM. The CDR3 bases are TGTGCCAGCAGTCCTACTTTGTGGGACAGAGCCAAAAACATTCAGTGCTTC. It yields the protein CASSPTLWDRAKNIQCF.

The chain employs TRBV12-3 or TRBV12-4 and TRBJ1-1; TRBD1 matches at 7 bases. This CDR3 is 15 amino acids long. V shed 2 bases and J 1 base; nucleotides not matched to a gene: 4. Here the CDR3 reads CASSLSGGSNTEAFF. The CDR3 DNA follows: TGTGCCAGCAGTTTATCAGGGGGATCGAACACTGAAGCTTTCTTT.